The 15 T cell receptor beta chains below come from one sample, sequenced in a study of T cell responses to AZD1222 COVID-19 vaccine. Clones were read by immunoSEQ multiplex PCR, and TCRdb kept only the in-frame ones, dropping some. The table has about 160,000 clones, around 92% seen once. Source: peripheral blood, taken on day 0 of MenACWY control vaccination. The receptor set was obtained from an adult in good health.

The CDR3 nucleotides read TGTGCCAGCAGCGGGCCTACAGGGGGGAACACTGAAGCTTTCTTT. Translating it yields CASSGPTGGNTEAFF. The chain couples TRBV9 to TRBJ1-1; TRBD1 agrees at 8 bases. V lost 3 bases to trimming and J lost 1 base; unmatched junction nucleotides: 5. The CDR3 is 15 amino acids. CDR1 and CDR2 (germline): SGDLS, YYNGEE. Drawing the rest from reference TRBV9 and TRBJ1-1, the complete variable domain is DSGVTQTPKHLITATGQRVTLRCSPRSGDLSVYWYQQSLDQGLQFLIQYYNGEERAKGNILERFSAQQFPDLHSELNLSSLELGDSALYFCASSGPTGGNTEAFFGQGTRLTVV.

The chain links TRBV7-9 to TRBJ2-7; D possibly corresponds to TRBD1 (7 bases). Trimming cost V 5 bases and J 2 bases, with 19 bases left between them. Germline V gene sequence: CDR1 SEHNR, CDR2 FQNEAQ (reference sequence). There are 16 residues in the CDR3. The DNA of the CDR3 is TGTGCCAGCAGCAAAGAGGGAGGACAGGCCACCTACGAGCAGTACTTC. This encodes CASSKEGGQATYEQYF. The variable domain in full, completed from reference TRBV7-9 and TRBJ2-7, reads DTGVSQNPRHKITKRGQNVTFRCDPISEHNRLYWYRQTLGQGPEFLTYFQNEAQLEKSRLLSDRFSAERPKGSFSTLEIQRTEQGDSAMYLCASSKEGGQATYEQYFGPGTRLTVT.

The rearrangement uses TRBV5-6 and TRBJ1-2; D uncertain. CDR3 length: 12 residues. The V end lost 7 bases, the J end lost 7 bases, and 14 bases lay between the germline ends. The germline gives CDR1 SGHDT, CDR2 YYEEEE. The CDR3 protein is CASGFSAGGYTF. Here the CDR3 DNA reads TGTGCCAGCGGGTTTTCTGCCGGTGGCTACACCTTC.

The rearrangement links TRBV3-1 (or the pseudogene TRBV3-2) to TRBJ1-1; TRBD1 might be the D (5 bases). CDR3 length: 14 amino acids. The germline gives CDR1 LGHDT, CDR2 YNNKEL (reference sequence). Trimming took 4 bases from V and 3 from J, leaving 12 bases between them. CDR3: CASSREMGDTEAFF. The CDR3 DNA sequence: TGTGCCAGCAGCCGAGAGATGGGGGACACTGAAGCTTTCTTT.

The chain joins TRBV19 to TRBJ1-2; D unresolved. The CDR3 is made up of 17 amino acids. Trimming pared 5 bases from V and 8 bases from J, leaving 27 bases between. CDR1 LNHDA and CDR2 SQIVND come from the germline V gene (reference sequence). The CDR3 loop is CASSHRMLGTAEGGYTF. Written as DNA, the CDR3 is TGTGCCAGTAGTCACCGGATGCTGGGAACAGCCGAAGGCGGCTACACCTTC.

The rearrangement links TRBV29-1 to TRBJ1-2; unclear D gene. The CDR3 sequence is 11 residues long. Germline assignment: CDR1 SQVTM and CDR2 ANQGSEA. The V and J ends lost 1 base and 8 bases respectively, with 8 bases between them. This chain's CDR3 is CSVEVTSGYTF. DNA for the CDR3: TGCAGCGTTGAAGTAACGAGCGGCTACACCTTC.

The chain carries TRBV19 and TRBJ1-5; D gene uncertain. The V gene lost 6 bases and the J gene lost 7 bases, with 19 bases spanning the gap. Germline-derived CDR1 and CDR2 are LNHDA and SQIVND (reference sequence). The CDR3 totals 15 residues. Here the CDR3 reads CASSLSGLFGQPQHF. CDR3 nucleotide sequence: TGTGCCAGTAGCCTCTCTGGTCTCTTCGGACAGCCCCAGCATTTT.

In DNA form, the CDR3 reads TGTGCCAGCAGATCAGGGTGGAACGAGCAGTACTTC. Translated: CASRSGWNEQYF. The chain combines TRBV3-1 (or the pseudogene TRBV3-2) with TRBJ2-7, with a weak D call TRBD1 (5 bases). V was pared by 6 bases and J by 5 bases, with 11 bases between. CDR3 length: 12 amino acids. CDR1 is LGHDT, CDR2 YNNKEL, per germline (reference sequence).

This chain links TRBV19 with TRBJ1-2; 10 positions match TRBD1. CDR1 and CDR2 from the germline V gene are LNHDA and SQIVND (reference sequence). The V segment lost 4 bases and the J segment 7 bases; nucleotides outside the gene matches: 9. This CDR3 contains 15 residues. The CDR3 DNA sequence: TGTGCCAGTAGTAATATCGGACAGGGGGTGTCTGGCTACACCTTC. The encoded protein is CASSNIGQGVSGYTF. The variable domain in full, with the rest retrieved from reference TRBV19 and TRBJ1-2, is DGGITQSPKYLFRKEGQNVTLSCEQNLNHDAMYWYRQDPGQGLRLIYYSQIVNDFQKGDIAEGYSVSREKKESFPLTVTSAQKNPTAFYLCASSNIGQGVSGYTFGSGTRLTVV.

V usage is TRBV19 and J usage is TRBJ2-1, with no clear D. Trimming took 3 bases from V and 4 from J, leaving 7 bases between them. CDR3 length: 13 amino acids. Per germline, CDR1 LNHDA and CDR2 SQIVND (reference sequence). The CDR3 sequence is CASSIFSYNEQFF. The CDR3 DNA is TGTGCCAGTAGTATTTTCTCATACAATGAGCAGTTCTTC.

The rearrangement joins TRBV7-8 to TRBJ2-7; D call uncertain. Germline CDR1 and CDR2: SGHVS and FQNEAQ. The CDR3 contains 15 residues. Trimming pared 5 bases from V and 4 bases from J, leaving 18 bases between. The DNA for the CDR3 is TGTGCCAGCAGCCCAAGTCGGGCCTCAGTATACGAGCAGTACTTC. This codes for CASSPSRASVYEQYF.

This rearrangement joins TRBV5-1 to TRBJ2-1; D is uncertain. This CDR3 is 12 amino acids long. Germline V CDR1 and CDR2: SGHRS, YFSETQ. V lost 4 bases and J lost 5, with 7 bases in between. CDR3 protein: CASSQWDNEQFF. In nucleotides, the CDR3 is TGCGCCAGCAGCCAGTGGGACAATGAGCAGTTCTTC.

The chain recombines TRBV29-1 with TRBJ2-7; D ambiguous. V lost 4 bases and J lost 5, with 9 bases in between. The CDR3 has 11 amino acids. Germline V lookup: CDR1 SQVTM, CDR2 ANQGSEA. DNA for the CDR3: TGCAGCGTTGCTGGTAGGAACGAGCAGTACTTC. It yields the protein CSVAGRNEQYF.

This clone was detected only once. This chain uses TRBV28 with TRBJ2-3, with D tentatively TRBD2 (5 bases). Germline values: CDR1 MDHEN, CDR2 SYDVKM. Deletions cut 7 bases from V and 2 bases from J, with 13 bases between. The CDR3 is 14 amino acids. This chain's CDR3 is CASMLSGTTDTQYF. CDR3 DNA sequence: TGTGCCAGCATGTTGTCGGGAACCACAGATACGCAGTATTTT.

The chain is built from TRBV11-1 and TRBJ1-6; no clear D gene. The germline V and J ends were trimmed by 4 bases and 0 bases, with 4 bases remaining between them. The CDR3 extends over 14 amino acids. CDR1 and CDR2 (germline): SGHAT, FQDESV (reference sequence). This CDR3 reads CASSYDSYNSPLHF. The CDR3 DNA reads as TGTGCCAGCAGCTACGACTCCTATAATTCACCCCTCCACTTT.